A selection of T cell receptor beta chains follows, all from one sample in a study of regulatory T cells in long-lasting Graves disease. One entry per CDR3 protein results from TCRdb running MiXCR on the multiplex PCR reads. This sample has some 420,000 distinct CDR3 sequences, with approximately 23% found just once. The sample here was peripheral blood mononuclear cells (PBMCs), taken when the disease was refractory, from a patient treated with antithyroid drugs. These receptors all come from a female donor with Graves disease. The CDR3 runs from the conserved cysteine through the conserved F or W. D genes are given only for firm matches. Clone size is given for some rows only: seen once, a few or many times, or a class if the clone is expanded.

J gene	D gene	clone size	V gene	CDR3 DNA	CDR3 protein
TRBJ1-2	NA	many	TRBV19	TGTGCCAGTAGAGCCTCAGGGGACTATGGCTACACCTTC	CASRASGDYGYTF
TRBJ2-5	NA	few	TRBV29-1	TGCAGCGTTGAAGATCGGTTCTCCGCTGGGGAGACCCAGTACTTC	CSVEDRFSAGETQYF
TRBJ2-5	NA	few	TRBV4-3	TGCGCCAGCAGCCAAGACCCGGGGGAGACCCAGTACTTC	CASSQDPGETQYF
TRBJ2-7	NA	NA	TRBV6-1	TGTGCCAGTTCCAGGGAGAGGTCCTACGAGCAGTACTTC	CASSRERSYEQYF
TRBJ2-5	TRBD2	many	TRBV7-2	TGTGCCAGCAGCTTAGGGGGTGCGGGAGTACAAGAGACCCAGTACTTC	CASSLGGAGVQETQYF
TRBJ1-2	NA	few	TRBV19	TGTGCCAGCAATTCCGATCGTTGGGATGGCTACACCTTC	CASNSDRWDGYTF
TRBJ1-2	NA	many	TRBV28	TGTGCCATCGACCACCTACAGCCTCCTTATGGCTACACCTTC	CAIDHLQPPYGYTF
TRBJ1-2	TRBD1	many	TRBV10-3	TGTGCCATCAGTGAGCGAGGGACAGGGAAGGACTATGGCTACACCTTC	CAISERGTGKDYGYTF
TRBJ1-6	NA	many	TRBV28	TGTGCCAGCAGCCTACCCCTAACAGAGCCCCTCCACTTT	CASSLPLTEPLHF
TRBJ2-2	NA	few	TRBV10-3	TGTGCCATCAACAGGGGGATGCCAGCGGGATGGGACACCGGGGAGCTGTTTTTT	CAINRGMPAGWDTGELFF
TRBJ2-7	TRBD2	many	TRBV7-3	TGTGCCAGCAGCCAGTGGACTAGCGGGAGTGACGAGCAGTACTTC	CASSQWTSGSDEQYF
TRBJ2-7	TRBD1	NA	TRBV12-5	TGTGCTAGTGGAACACGGGGACAGTACGAGCAGTACTTC	CASGTRGQYEQYF
TRBJ2-7	NA	few	TRBV5-1	TGCGCCAGCAGCTTGGCCACGTCCTCCACAGTGATCTACGAGCAGTACTTC	CASSLATSSTVIYEQYF
TRBJ1-2	NA	once	TRBV14	TGTGCCAGCAGCCAAGGGCCTCGAGGGGCATATAGCTACACCTTC	CASSQGPRGAYSYTF
TRBJ2-7	TRBD1	many	TRBV7-3	TGTGCCAGCAGCTTAACCGGGACAGGGGCGAGTGAGCAGTACTTC	CASSLTGTGASEQYF
TRBJ1-5	TRBD1	few	TRBV6-2/TRBV6-3	TGTGCCAGCAGTCCTGGGACAGGGGTTTGGCCCCAGCATTTT	CASSPGTGVWPQHF
TRBJ2-7	NA	many	TRBV7-2	TGTGCCAGCAGCTCCCAGCGGCTCATCTACGAGCAGTACTTC	CASSSQRLIYEQYF
TRBJ1-2	NA	many	TRBV27	TGTGCCAGCAGTCACAACCCATCTTCACAGGGAGCCTATGGCTACACCTTC	CASSHNPSSQGAYGYTF
TRBJ1-4	NA	many	TRBV28	TGTGCCAGCAGTTCCCGTCGCGTAGGGATGAATGAAAAACTGTTTTTT	CASSSRRVGMNEKLFF
TRBJ2-1	TRBD2	NA	TRBV24-1	TGTGCCACCAGTGATTTGGGACTAGCGGGAACTGAGCAGTTCTTC	CATSDLGLAGTEQFF
TRBJ2-6	TRBD1	NA	TRBV6-2/TRBV6-3	TGTGCCAGCAGTTACTCGATTGGACAGGGGGCGACTGGGGCCAACGTCCTGACTTTC	CASSYSIGQGATGANVLTF
TRBJ1-6	TRBD1	many	TRBV6-1	TGTGCCAGCAGTGAGGGACAGGGACTTCGGAAACTCCACTTT	CASSEGQGLRKLHF
TRBJ1-1	TRBD1	few	TRBV7-2	TGTGCCAGCAGCAAGGACAGGGGGGCGAACACTGAAGCTTTCTTT	CASSKDRGANTEAFF
TRBJ2-5	NA	few	TRBV3-1	TGTGCCAGCAGCCAAACGTGGTCCCCGAGGGAGACCCAGTACTTC	CASSQTWSPRETQYF
TRBJ2-7	NA	few	TRBV7-7	TGTGCTAGCAGCTTAATGGACAGTTCCGAGCAGTACTTC	CASSLMDSSEQYF
TRBJ1-2	NA	many	TRBV25-1	TGTGCCAGCAGTGGTGACTTAAATGGCTACACCTTC	CASSGDLNGYTF
TRBJ1-1	TRBD1	many	TRBV12-3/TRBV12-4	TGTGCCAGCAGTTCAGCCAGGGGGCGCATGAACACTGAAGCTTTCTTT	CASSSARGRMNTEAFF
TRBJ1-1	NA	many	TRBV13	TGTGCCAGCAGCCGAGGGCCGTGGGGGAACACTGAAGCTTTCTTT	CASSRGPWGNTEAFF
TRBJ1-2	NA	many	TRBV7-3	TGTGCCAGCAGCTTAGGTTCCGGAAAGGGTGGCTACACCTTC	CASSLGSGKGGYTF
TRBJ1-4	NA	NA	TRBV15	TGTGCCACCAGCAGAGATTCCGGAGGTGGTGAAAAACTGTTTTTT	CATSRDSGGGEKLFF
TRBJ1-2	NA	few	TRBV7-9	TGTGCCAGCAGCTTAGAAGGAGGAGGCAGGGACTATGGCTACACCTTC	CASSLEGGGRDYGYTF
TRBJ2-7	NA	NA	TRBV19	TGTGCCAGTAGTATCTCGGCCTTCTACGAGCAGTACTTC	CASSISAFYEQYF
TRBJ1-2	NA	NA	TRBV9	TGTGCCAGCAGCGCCCGGGACTTAACCTATGGCTACACCTTC	CASSARDLTYGYTF
TRBJ1-2	NA	NA	TRBV6-1	TGTGCCAGCAGTGATGGGGGGGCCGCGTCCTATGGCTACACCTTC	CASSDGGAASYGYTF
TRBJ1-2	TRBD1	many	TRBV15	TGTGCCACCAGCAGAGACCAGGGGGGGACCCGCGATGGCTACACCTTC	CATSRDQGGTRDGYTF
TRBJ2-2	NA	few	TRBV5-1	TGCGCCAGCAGCTTGGCAAGGGGGACACAGAACACCGGGGAGCTGTTTTTT	CASSLARGTQNTGELFF
TRBJ2-4	TRBD2	NA	TRBV30	TGTGCCTGGAGTGTACAAGCTAGCGGGAGTAACATTCAGTACTTC	CAWSVQASGSNIQYF
TRBJ1-2	NA	few	TRBV19	TGTGCCAGTAGCCTATGGGGAGGGATTAACTATGGCTACACCTTC	CASSLWGGINYGYTF
TRBJ2-7	NA	few	TRBV7-2	TGTGCCAGCAGCTTAGTAGGGCGGAATCCCTACGAGCAGTACTTC	CASSLVGRNPYEQYF
TRBJ1-2	TRBD1	NA	TRBV19	TGTGCCAGTAGTATACAGGGGGCGCCGAGCTATGGCTACACCTTC	CASSIQGAPSYGYTF
TRBJ1-5	NA	many	TRBV29-1	TGCAGCGTTGCTTTCGCTGGGAATCAGCCCCAGCATTTT	CSVAFAGNQPQHF
TRBJ2-5	TRBD2	many	TRBV7-2	TGTGCCAGCAGTTATAGCGGGGACCAAGAGACCCAGTACTTC	CASSYSGDQETQYF
TRBJ2-2	TRBD1	NA	TRBV6-1	TGTGCCAGCACCACAGGGGTAACCGGGGAGCTGTTTTTT	CASTTGVTGELFF
TRBJ2-2	TRBD1	NA	TRBV4-1	TGCGCCAGCAGCCAAGGGGGGACAGTGACCGGGGAGCTGTTTTTT	CASSQGGTVTGELFF
TRBJ2-2	TRBD2	many	TRBV11-2	TGTGCCAGCAGCTTATCAATAGCGGGAACCGGGGAGCTGTTTTTT	CASSLSIAGTGELFF
TRBJ2-7	TRBD2	NA	TRBV7-2	TGTGCCAGCAGCACCGGACTAGGTGGGGGGTCCGAGCAGTACTTC	CASSTGLGGGSEQYF